The 9 T cell receptor beta chains listed next were all sequenced from one sample in a study of CD8 T cells in ankylosing spondylitis. A single record per CDR3 protein comes from TCRdb applying MiXCR to the 5' RACE reads. The sample lists more than 150,000 distinct CDR3 sequences, 11% occurring once. The specimen sequenced was blood, either unsorted or a sorted T cell fraction (not recorded which). All receptors come from a male donor with ankylosing spondylitis or in good health (not recorded which).

A remark on this clonotype: A much larger clone is a single base away; this may be a read error. The V gene is TRBV20-1, the J gene TRBJ2-3; TRBD2 is a possible D gene (6 bases). Per germline, CDR1 DFQATT and CDR2 SNEGSKA (reference sequence). This CDR3 is built from 13 residues. This CDR3 is CSASGGSIDTQYF. CDR3 sequence (DNA): TGCAGTGCTAGTGGGGGGAGCATAGATACGCAGTATTTT.

The sample holds many counts of this clonotype. The CDR3 spells CSVEETVGAEQFF. CDR3 in DNA: TGCAGCGTTGAGGAAACGGTCGGGGCTGAGCAGTTCTTC. The J gene is TRBJ2-1, the V gene TRBV29-1; D may correspond to TRBD1 or TRBD2 (5 bases each). Germline lookup yields CDR1 SQVTM and CDR2 ANQGSEA. Deletions cut 3 bases from V and 9 bases from J, with 15 bases between. This CDR3 is 13 amino acids long.

Many counts were recorded for this clonotype. The CDR3 loop reads CASSSGPGATDTQYF. The CDR3 DNA sequence: TGTGCCAGCAGCTCCGGTCCGGGGGCCACAGATACGCAGTATTTT. J is TRBJ2-3 and V is TRBV3-1; tentatively, D is TRBD1 or TRBD2 (6 bases each). The V gene lost 5 bases and the J gene lost 2 bases, with 14 bases spanning the gap. Germline V gene data show CDR1 as LGHDT and CDR2 as YNNKEL (reference sequence). The CDR3 sequence is 15 residues long.

This clonotype has only a few counts. V and J are TRBV5-4 and TRBJ1-1; D ambiguous. This CDR3 contains 14 residues. Germline values: CDR1 SGHNT, CDR2 YYREEE (reference sequence). The V end was cut by 4 bases, the J end by 5 bases, with 15 bases between. The CDR3 loop reads CASSLGDLGTEAFF. For the CDR3, the DNA is TGTGCCAGCAGCCTGGGCGACCTTGGGACTGAAGCTTTCTTT.

This clonotype was detected many times. This chain connects TRBV7-8 to TRBJ2-5, with 9 bases lining up with TRBD1. Germline lookup yields CDR1 SGHVS and CDR2 FQNEAQ. V dropped 2 bases and J dropped 13; count of bases not matched to a gene: 8. The CDR3 has 13 amino acids. CDR3 sequence (DNA): TGTGCCAGCAGCTTATCCCCCGACAGGGGGATGTACTTC. This encodes CASSLSPDRGMYF.

In this sample, this clonotype turned up a few times. V is TRBV5-4 and J is TRBJ2-1; D possibly uses TRBD1 or TRBD2 (6 bases each). The germline V gene encodes CDR1 SGHNT and CDR2 YYREEE (reference sequence). Trimming left V 1 base short and J 5 bases short, with 13 bases between. CDR3 length: 15 amino acids. The CDR3 protein is CASSLRGAINNEQFF. The CDR3 coding sequence is TGTGCCAGCAGCTTGAGGGGGGCTATAAACAATGAGCAGTTCTTC.

In regard to this clonotype: Possible read error: a much larger clone is one base away. This chain joins TRBV25-1 and TRBJ2-6; TRBD1 matches at 8 bases. This CDR3 region has 17 residues. Germline assignment: CDR1 MGHDK and CDR2 SYGVNS. The CDR3 DNA is TGTACCAGCAGGGGGACAGGAATCACCCGAGGCTCCAACGTCCTGACTTTC. Translated, it gives CTSRGTGITRGSNVLTF.

This clonotype came up many times. The V gene is TRBV29-1, the J gene TRBJ2-1; D ambiguous. V lost 4 bases, J lost 6 bases, and 4 bases lay in between. Germline CDR1 SQVTM, CDR2 ANQGSEA. The CDR3 runs to 10 residues. The chain's CDR3 is CSVGGNEQFF. The CDR3 DNA reads TGCAGCGTTGGCGGCAATGAGCAGTTCTTC.

In its sample, this clonotype was seen many times. V usage is TRBV20-1 and J usage is TRBJ2-7, with TRBD1 matching 7 bases. V lost 4 bases and J lost 3; bases outside the gene matches: 6. The CDR3 length is 13 residues. Germline V CDR1 and CDR2: DFQATT, SNEGSKA (reference sequence). The CDR3: CSAIRDSLYEQYF. DNA of the CDR3: TGCAGTGCTATAAGGGACAGCCTCTACGAGCAGTACTTC.